The sequence of this TCR beta chain was determined in a study of immune characterization of retroperitoneal liposarcoma. This clonotype was seen repeatedly, ten times or more. V was trimmed by 3 bases and J by 6 bases, leaving 30 bases between them. The CDR3 extends over 20 amino acids. The V gene's germline CDR1 is SGHTA and CDR2 FQGNSA. TCRdb re-analysed the PCR reads in MiXCR, keeping a single row per CDR3 protein. Counted here are more than 9,000 distinct CDR3 sequences, under 30% occurring once; the ten biggest clones make up roughly 20%. This TCR was recovered from a male donor with retroperitoneal liposarcoma. The specimen sequenced was blood. The V gene is TRBV7-2, the J gene TRBJ2-1, with D possibly TRBD1 on 6 matching bases. The CDR3 bases are TGTGCCAGCAGCTTTATGACAGGTTTTTCCCGGTGGAGGCCCGGCAATGAGCAGTTCTTC. This gives the protein CASSFMTGFSRWRPGNEQFF.